This T cell receptor (beta chain) was sequenced in a study of blood T cells in healthy people across ages. Worth noting for this clonotype: Its antigen is not identified.

Study findings and constraints: There were more naive CD4+ cells and higher diversity in long-lived donors than in aged donors. Per million T cells, TCR beta diversity dropped roughly linearly as age increased.

J was trimmed by 8 bases and V by 0 bases; bases with no gene match: 6. CDR1 is SGHTA, CDR2 FQGTGA, per germline. The CDR3 is 15 residues long. The second PCR ran roughly 6 to 11 cycles with a sample-barcoded 5' primer and J-beta primers. TCRdb reanalysed the 5' RACE reads using MiXCR and keeps one entry per CDR3 protein. The sample lists 700,000 to 900,000 distinct CDR3 sequences, around 24% occurring once. These same data were also listed under a study on T cells of mothers and their children. That investigation notes: Whether pairs are related or unrelated, thymic selection shapes their TCR recombination output in much the same way.

The sample consisted of blood. This receptor was taken from a boy younger than 18 in good health. The chain has TRBV7-3 and TRBJ2-5; 10 bases agree with TRBD2. The CDR3 is CASSLTVSGGDTQYF. The CDR3 bases are TGTGCCAGCAGCTTAACAGTCAGCGGGGGGGACACCCAGTACTTC. Full variable domain (remainder filled in from reference TRBV7-3 and TRBJ2-5): GAGVSQTPSNKVTEKGKYVELRCDPISGHTALYWYRQSLGQGPEFLIYFQGTGAADDSGLPNDRFFAVRPEGSVSTLKIQRTERGDSAVYLCASSLTVSGGDTQYFGPGTRLLVL.